The 11 T cell receptor beta chains below all came from one sample that was sequenced in a study of T cells in Graves' hyperthyroidism and ophthalmopathy. Researchers amplified the TCR beta CDR3 regions from RNA transcripts. First-round RT-PCR with HTBI primers amplified the TCR CDR3 region. TCRdb re-derived calls from the multiplex PCR reads in MiXCR, one entry per CDR3 protein. The sample consists of about 290,000 distinct CDR3 sequences, roughly 13% of them appearing once. The specimen sequenced was blood. These receptors were taken from a woman aged 30 to 39 with Graves' hyperthyroidism that later progressed to Graves' ophthalmopathy.

This clonotype was seen ten or more times. The chain combines TRBV29-1 with TRBJ2-7; perhaps TRBD2 as D (5 bases). CDR3 length equals 12 residues. V was pared by 5 bases and J by 3 bases, with 11 bases between. Germline assignment: CDR1 SQVTM and CDR2 ANQGSEA. This chain's CDR3 is CSVQPRDYEQYF. CDR3 sequence (DNA): TGCAGCGTTCAACCCCGGGACTACGAGCAGTACTTC.

The DNA of the CDR3 is TGTGCCATCAGCCCAAAGGTGGAGGAGCAGTTCTTC. This sequence encodes CAISPKVEEQFF. V gene TRBV10-3 combines with J gene TRBJ2-1; D is unclear. The CDR3 is 12 residues long. V dropped 6 bases and J dropped 10 bases, with 13 bases sitting between them. In germline, CDR1 is ENHRY, CDR2 SYGVKD.

This chain links TRBV6-1 with TRBJ2-6, with D possibly matching TRBD2 (7 bases). V gave up 7 bases and J gave up 2 bases, with 24 bases separating them. CDR1 and CDR2 (germline): MNHNS, SASEGT. This CDR3 has 19 amino acids. The chain's CDR3 is CASTWGRASGRPGANVLTF. CDR3 nucleotide sequence: TGTGCCAGCACTTGGGGGCGGGCTAGCGGCAGACCTGGGGCCAACGTCCTGACTTTC.

This clonotype was recorded a few times. This chain's CDR3 is CAWDYGGIGNTIYF. The CDR3 DNA reads as TGTGCCTGGGACTACGGGGGAATAGGAAACACCATATATTTT. The chain combines TRBV30 with TRBJ1-3; D possibly corresponds to TRBD1 (5 bases). The CDR3 has 14 residues. Trimming pared 5 bases from V and 4 bases from J, leaving 15 bases between. CDR1 is GTSNPN and CDR2 is SVGIG in the germline V gene (reference sequence). Full variable domain (missing parts from reference TRBV30 and TRBJ1-3): SQTIHQWPATLVQPVGSPLSLECTVEGTSNPNLYWYRQAAGRGLQLLFYSVGIGQISSEVPQNLSASRPQDRQFILSSKKLLLSDSGFYLCAWDYGGIGNTIYFGEGSWLTVV.

Comments on this clonotype: A clone one base away is much larger, so this may be a read error. The chain combines TRBV6-1 with TRBJ2-1; D gene ambiguous. Trimming cost V 1 base and J 7 bases, with 8 bases left between them. Germline V gene data show CDR1 as MNHNS and CDR2 as SASEGT. The CDR3 has 13 amino acids. The CDR3 bases are TGTGCCAGCAGTGAAGGAAGGGCGAATGAGCAGTTCTTC. This codes for CASSEGRANEQFF.

This sequence joins TRBV10-3 and TRBJ2-3, with D possibly being TRBD1 (5 bases). V was cut by 4 bases and J by 2 bases, with 10 bases left in between. The CDR3 sequence is 14 residues long. The V gene's germline CDR1 is ENHRY and CDR2 SYGVKD. The CDR3 region is CAISGGGYTDTQYF. DNA for the CDR3: TGTGCCATCAGTGGGGGCGGTTACACAGATACGCAGTATTTT.

The chain is built from TRBV12-3 or TRBV12-4 and TRBJ2-3; possibly TRBD2 for D (6 bases). CDR3 size: 18 residues. Deletions cut 7 bases from V and 1 base from J, with 24 bases between. The DNA of the CDR3 is TGTGCCAGCAACGGGGGAAGGGGAAGCGGAGGGGGCACAGATACGCAGTATTTT. Amino acid sequence: CASNGGRGSGGGTDTQYF.

This clonotype was recorded many times. This rearrangement joins TRBV20-1 to TRBJ2-1, with a weak D call TRBD1 (5 bases). Trimming removed 0 bases at V and 8 bases at J, with 14 bases between. The CDR3 spans 14 residues. In germline, CDR1 is DFQATT, CDR2 SNEGSKA (reference sequence). CDR3 bases: TGCAGTGCTAGAGATCCCAAGGGGCTCGATGAGCAGTTCTTC. This gives the protein CSARDPKGLDEQFF.

There are many counts of this clonotype. The chain couples TRBV20-1 to TRBJ2-7, with TRBD2 as a possible D gene (5 bases). The germline gives CDR1 DFQATT, CDR2 SNEGSKA (reference sequence). Trimming took off 3 bases at V and 1 base at J, with 16 bases between the two ends. This CDR3 has 15 amino acids. The CDR3 sequence: CSASLRRMTSYEQYF. The CDR3 DNA reads as TGCAGTGCTAGTTTGCGGAGGATGACGTCCTACGAGCAGTACTTC.

The chain employs TRBV5-4 and TRBJ2-3, with D perhaps matching TRBD2 (6 bases). The V gene lost 3 bases and the J gene lost 4 bases, with 18 bases spanning the gap. The CDR3 loop spans 16 amino acids. Germline lookup yields CDR1 SGHNT and CDR2 YYREEE (reference sequence). The DNA of the CDR3 is TGTGCCAGCAGCTCTCAGTTCTCCGCTAGCGCAGATACGCAGTATTTT. Protein: CASSSQFSASADTQYF.

The chain has TRBV7-6 and TRBJ2-1, with D perhaps assigned TRBD1 or TRBD2 (5 bases each). This CDR3 is 15 amino acids long. Germline values: CDR1 SGHVS, CDR2 FNYEAQ. The V and J ends lost 3 bases and 0 bases respectively, with 9 bases between them. This CDR3 reads CASSFMGVSYNEQFF. DNA for the CDR3: TGTGCCAGCAGCTTTATGGGGGTCTCCTACAATGAGCAGTTCTTC.